Listed below are T cell receptor beta chains from one sample, sequenced in a study of PD-1 blockade in classical Hodgkin lymphoma. TCRdb's table, derived via immunoSEQ multiplex PCR, lists solely in-frame clones and lacks some. The sample holds about 13,000 clones, about four fifths seen once. The sample in question was CD4+ T cells from blood, obtained before the fourth cycle of nivolumab. Source of these receptors: a human donor with classical Hodgkin lymphoma. The CDR3 runs from the conserved cysteine through the conserved F or W. A D gene is named only where the DNA matches it firmly. The size of a clone is reported for some rows only, either as once, few or many, or as a class for expanded clones.

cdr3_aa	cdr3_nt	d_call	clone_size	v_call	j_call
CASSLGDRANGYTF	TGTGCCAGCAGCTTGGGGGACAGGGCGAATGGCTACACCTTC	TRBD1	NA	TRBV5-5	TRBJ1-2
CASSVGLGDYGYTF	TGTGCCAGCAGCGTAGGGCTAGGGGACTATGGCTACACCTTC	NA	NA	TRBV9	TRBJ1-2
CASSSRGRDSPLHF	TGTGCCAGCAGTTCCAGGGGCCGGGATTCACCCCTCCACTTT	NA	NA	TRBV6-5	TRBJ1-6
CASSPSGTESYEQYF	TGTGCCAGCAGCCCATCCGGGACAGAGAGCTACGAGCAGTACTTC	TRBD1	NA	TRBV7-3	TRBJ2-7
CASSLRGSSSYEQYF	TGTGCCAGCAGCCTAAGGGGGTCCAGCTCCTACGAGCAGTACTTC	NA	NA	TRBV5-5	TRBJ2-7
CASSQRLGLAGGSSYNEQFF	TGTGCCAGCAGCCAAAGATTGGGACTAGCGGGAGGGAGCTCCTACAATGAGCAGTTCTTC	TRBD2	NA	TRBV14	TRBJ2-1
CASSPGGNSNQPQHF	TGCGCCAGCAGCCCCGGGGGGAATAGCAATCAGCCCCAGCATTTT	NA	NA	TRBV4-3	TRBJ1-5
CASSSQGNYGYTF	TGTGCCAGCAGTTCCCAGGGTAACTATGGCTACACCTTC	NA	NA	TRBV28	TRBJ1-2
CASSPWDSGSGEQYF	TGTGCCAGCAGTCCTTGGGACTCCGGTAGTGGCGAGCAGTACTTC	NA	few	TRBV27	TRBJ2-7
CASRGAAEAFF	TGCGCCAGCAGGGGGGCGGCCGAAGCTTTCTTT	NA	NA	TRBV5-1	TRBJ1-1
CASCYDRGYGYTF	TGTGCCAGCTGCTACGACAGGGGCTATGGCTACACCTTC	TRBD1	NA	TRBV25-1	TRBJ1-2
CASSFRVLDYGYTF	TGTGCCAGCAGCTTCAGGGTACTGGACTATGGCTACACCTTC	NA	NA	TRBV7-8	TRBJ1-2
CASSLEIAGRQNGYTF	TGCGCCAGCAGCTTGGAGATAGCGGGACGGCAAAATGGCTACACCTTC	NA	NA	TRBV5-1	TRBJ1-2
CASRANRGNSPLHF	TGTGCCAGTAGAGCGAACAGGGGGAATTCACCCCTCCACTTT	TRBD1	NA	TRBV19	TRBJ1-6
CASSEQGLLRYEQYF	TGTGCCAGCAGTGAACAGGGATTACTCCGCTACGAGCAGTACTTC	NA	once	TRBV28	TRBJ2-7
CASGVSGPYGYTF	TGTGCCAGCGGCGTATCGGGCCCCTATGGCTACACCTTC	NA	NA	TRBV9	TRBJ1-2
CASSKWGARNTEAFF	TGTGCCAGCAGCAAATGGGGGGCCCGGAACACTGAAGCTTTCTTT	NA	NA	TRBV5-6	TRBJ1-1
CASGRLELLGYTF	TGCGCCAGCGGCCGCCTAGAACTACTGGGCTACACCTTC	NA	few	TRBV23-1	TRBJ1-2
CASSFGRVNTEAFF	TGTGCCAGCAGCTTTGGGCGGGTGAACACTGAAGCTTTCTTT	NA	NA	TRBV7-2	TRBJ1-1
CASQVLAGRSYEQYF	TGCGCCAGCCAGGTCTTAGCGGGAAGATCCTACGAGCAGTACTTC	TRBD2	NA	TRBV10-2	TRBJ2-7
CASSQDGAGLYEQYF	TGCGCCAGCAGCCAAGATGGAGCGGGTCTCTACGAGCAGTACTTC	NA	NA	TRBV4-1	TRBJ2-7
CASRVQRGVTGELFF	TGCGCCAGCAGGGTCCAGCGGGGGGTCACCGGGGAGCTGTTTTTT	TRBD2	NA	TRBV10-2	TRBJ2-2
CASSLRGEGYSNQPQHF	TGTGCCAGCAGCTTAAGGGGCGAAGGGTATAGCAATCAGCCCCAGCATTTT	NA	NA	TRBV5-6	TRBJ1-5
CASSYQGSMNTEAFF	TGTGCCAGCAGTTACCAAGGGTCGATGAACACTGAAGCTTTCTTT	NA	NA	TRBV6-5	TRBJ1-1
CASSYSGQHGNTIYF	TGTGCCAGCAGTTACTCGGGACAGCATGGAAACACCATATATTTT	TRBD1	once	TRBV6-6	TRBJ1-3
CASSWGQGKSDYGYTF	TGTGCCAGCAGCTGGGGACAGGGGAAATCGGACTATGGCTACACCTTC	TRBD1	NA	TRBV7-2	TRBJ1-2
CASSSSGGSGYTF	TGTGCCAGCAGCTCCAGCGGGGGCAGTGGCTACACCTTC	NA	NA	TRBV7-9	TRBJ1-2
CASSSRDRGLFGYTF	TGTGCCAGCAGTTCCCGGGACAGGGGTTTATTTGGCTACACCTTC	TRBD1	few	TRBV6-1	TRBJ1-2
CASSNTGATGSGNTIYF	TGCGCCAGCAGCAATACAGGGGCCACCGGCTCTGGAAACACCATATATTTT	TRBD1	NA	TRBV5-1	TRBJ1-3